One and the same sample provided the 5 T cell receptor beta chains below, sequenced in a study of identical twins. TCRdb itself ran the 5' RACE reads through MiXCR, one entry per CDR3 protein. The sample lists roughly 350,000 distinct CDR3 sequences; roughly 10% were seen once. Sequenced material: naive T cells sorted from blood. The receptors stem from a woman aged 50 to 65 in good health.

This clonotype was seen a handful of times. The rearrangement joins TRBV11-2 to TRBJ1-4; D is undetermined. This CDR3 is 14 amino acids long. Per the germline V gene, CDR1 is SGHAT and CDR2 is FQNNGV. Trimming removed 5 bases from V and 8 bases from J, with 15 bases in between. CDR3 sequence reads: CASSHIRFGEKLFF. CDR3 nucleotide sequence: TGTGCCAGCAGCCACATCAGGTTCGGGGAAAAACTGTTTTTT.

The genes are TRBV24-1 and TRBJ2-2; TRBD1 matches 7 bases. This CDR3 spans 15 amino acids. V shed 3 bases, J shed 6 bases, and the junction held 6 bases outside the gene matches. Germline CDR1 KGHDR, CDR2 SFDVKD. The CDR3 DNA sequence: TGTGCCACCAGTGATCGACACAGGGGCCCCGGGGAGCTGTTTTTT. It codes for CATSDRHRGPGELFF.

CDR3 protein: CASSQAARVSDTQYF. DNA of the CDR3: TGTGCCAGCAGCCAAGCAGCAAGGGTGTCGGATACGCAGTATTTT. V and J are TRBV14 and TRBJ2-3; D remains ambiguous. V was clipped by 1 base and J by 6 bases, with 14 bases between them. CDR3 length: 15 residues. Germline V gene data show CDR1 as SGHDN and CDR2 as FVKESK.

In this sample, this clonotype turned up a few times. Written as DNA, the CDR3 is TGTGCCAGCAGAGCTGGGGACCGTATGGCAGATACGCAGTATTTT. This sequence encodes CASRAGDRMADTQYF. The V call is TRBV28, the J call TRBJ2-3; D is possibly TRBD1 or TRBD2 (5 bases each). Trimming took off 6 bases at V and 4 bases at J, with 17 bases between the two ends. The V gene's germline CDR1 is MDHEN and CDR2 SYDVKM. CDR3 length: 15 residues.

J is TRBJ1-1 and V is TRBV11-2, with a tentative D call TRBD1 (5 bases). Germline V lookup: CDR1 SGHAT, CDR2 FQNNGV. V was pared by 8 bases and J by 0 bases, with 19 bases between. The CDR3 is made up of 16 amino acids. CDR3 nucleotides: TGTGCCAGCCAACCGGGGGTAGGACTTCTGAACACTGAAGCTTTCTTT. As protein: CASQPGVGLLNTEAFF. Drawing the rest from reference TRBV11-2 and TRBJ1-1, the complete variable domain is EAGVAQSPRYKIIEKRQSVAFWCNPISGHATLYWYQQILGQGPKLLIQFQNNGVVDDSQLPKDRFSAERLKGVDSTLKIQPAKLEDSAVYLCASQPGVGLLNTEAFFGQGTRLTVV.